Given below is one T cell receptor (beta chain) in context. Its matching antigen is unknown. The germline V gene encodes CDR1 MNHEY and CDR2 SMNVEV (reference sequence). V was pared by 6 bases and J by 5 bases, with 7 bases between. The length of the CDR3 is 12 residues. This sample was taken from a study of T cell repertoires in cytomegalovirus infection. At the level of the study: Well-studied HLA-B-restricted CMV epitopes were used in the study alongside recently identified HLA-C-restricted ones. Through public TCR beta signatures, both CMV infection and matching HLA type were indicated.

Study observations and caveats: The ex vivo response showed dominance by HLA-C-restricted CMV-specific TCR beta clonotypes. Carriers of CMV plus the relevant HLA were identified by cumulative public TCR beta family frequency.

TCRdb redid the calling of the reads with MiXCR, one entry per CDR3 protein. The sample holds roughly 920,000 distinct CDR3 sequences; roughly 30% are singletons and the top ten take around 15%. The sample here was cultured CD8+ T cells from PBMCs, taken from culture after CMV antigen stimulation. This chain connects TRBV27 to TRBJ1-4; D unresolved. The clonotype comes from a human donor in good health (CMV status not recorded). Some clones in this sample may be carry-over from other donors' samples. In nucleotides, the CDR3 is TGTGCCAGCAGCCCGTCGAATGAAAAACTGTTTTTT. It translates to CASSPSNEKLFF.